Shown below are 28 T cell receptor beta chains from a single sample sequenced in a study of CD8 T cells in Susac syndrome. RNA amounts of roughly 0.45 to 1 ug underwent reverse transcription with random hexamers. In TCRdb, the immunoSEQ multiplex PCR reads were re-called with MiXCR into one record per CDR3 protein. The top ten clones hold around 0.079% of a sample with under 200,000 distinct CDR3 sequences, roughly nine tenths of them seen once. The specimen sequenced was CD4+ T cells from PBMCs. All receptors come from a human donor with Susac syndrome.

The rearrangement links TRBV5-6 to TRBJ2-3; D is perhaps TRBD1 (6 bases). Germline V gives CDR1 SGHDT, CDR2 YYEEEE. The V and J ends lost 3 bases and 4 bases respectively, with 12 bases between them. The CDR3 runs to 14 residues. The CDR3 sequence: CASSSIQGPDTQYF. In DNA form, the CDR3 reads TGTGCCAGCAGCTCAATACAGGGCCCAGATACGCAGTATTTT.

The table lists this clonotype with a count of one. V is TRBV9 and J is TRBJ2-5; no reliable D call. The CDR3 totals 15 residues. Germline V gene lookup returns CDR1 SGDLS and CDR2 YYNGEE. V gave up 2 bases and J gave up 1 base, with 12 bases separating them. In nucleotides, the CDR3 is TGTGCCAGCAGCGTGGCAGACCTTCTCCAAGAGACCCAGTACTTC. Its protein product is CASSVADLLQETQYF. The whole variable domain, filled in from reference TRBV9 and TRBJ2-5, reads DSGVTQTPKHLITATGQRVTLRCSPRSGDLSVYWYQQSLDQGLQFLIQYYNGEERAKGNILERFSAQQFPDLHSELNLSSLELGDSALYFCASSVADLLQETQYFGPGTRLLVL.

This sequence joins TRBV20-1 and TRBJ2-1, with no clear D. Germline CDR1 is DFQATT and CDR2 is SNEGSKA (reference sequence). The V end lost 3 bases, the J end lost 4 bases, and 4 bases lay between the germline ends. This CDR3 region has 11 residues. DNA for the CDR3: TGCAGTGCTAGCGTTTACAATGAGCAGTTCTTC. Protein product: CSASVYNEQFF.

The rearrangement links TRBV2 to TRBJ2-4, with 9 bases lining up with TRBD1. The CDR3 contains 15 residues. CDR1 is SNHLY and CDR2 is FYNNEI in the germline V gene. J was trimmed by 1 base and V by 5 bases; bases with no gene match: 3. The CDR3 spells CASSRDRAAKNIQYF. The CDR3 nucleotides are TGTGCCAGCAGTCGGGACAGGGCGGCCAAAAACATTCAGTACTTC.

This clonotype was recorded once. This sequence joins TRBV9 and TRBJ2-5; D is uncertain. The germline V gene has CDR1 SGDLS and CDR2 YYNGEE. V gave up 4 bases and J gave up 2 bases, with 15 bases separating them. The CDR3 has 15 residues. The CDR3 DNA sequence: TGTGCCAGCAGCCCCCCACCCGGTGGACAAGAGACCCAGTACTTC. Amino acid sequence: CASSPPPGGQETQYF. The full variable domain, completed using reference TRBV9 and TRBJ2-5, is DSGVTQTPKHLITATGQRVTLRCSPRSGDLSVYWYQQSLDQGLQFLIQYYNGEERAKGNILERFSAQQFPDLHSELNLSSLELGDSALYFCASSPPPGGQETQYFGPGTRLLVL.

Concerning this clonotype itself: A junction boundary mismatches the germline segment, possibly from a read error. The genes are TRBV5-1 and TRBJ2-7; D gene uncertain. This CDR3 comprises 11 residues. Germline CDR1 SGHRS, CDR2 YFSETQ. The CDR3 sequence is CASSLEYEQYF. The CDR3 DNA reads TGTGCCAGCAGCTTAGAATACGAGCAGTACTTC.

The rearrangement joins TRBV25-1 to TRBJ2-3; the match to TRBD2 covers 11 bases. The length of the CDR3 is 13 residues. Germline loops: CDR1 MGHDK, CDR2 SYGVNS. Trimming took 6 bases from V and 6 from J; bases not matched to a gene: 2. CDR3 coding DNA: TGTGCCAGCAGCACTAGCGGGAGCGATACGCAGTATTTT. This translates into CASSTSGSDTQYF.

The chain combines TRBV12-3 or TRBV12-4 with TRBJ2-2; D call uncertain. The CDR3 consists of 13 residues. The ends were cut back, 5 bases at V and 5 bases at J, with 9 bases in the middle. The CDR3 here is CASSLQATGELFF. CDR3 nucleotide sequence: TGTGCCAGCAGTCTCCAGGCAACCGGGGAGCTGTTTTTT.

This clonotype was detected once. The V gene is TRBV3-1, the J gene TRBJ1-6; tentatively, D is TRBD1 (5 bases). V was trimmed by 4 bases and J by 7 bases, leaving 11 bases between them. The CDR3 sequence is 14 residues long. CDR1 and CDR2 from the germline V gene are LGHDT and YNNKEL (reference sequence). CDR3 amino acids: CASSPQEGNSPLHF. The CDR3 bases are TGTGCCAGCAGCCCCCAGGAGGGGAATTCACCCCTCCACTTT.

About this clonotype itself: This clone may be a read error of a much larger clone one base away. CDR3 DNA sequence: TGTGCCAGCACTCTGAACACTGAAGCTTTCTTT. It codes for CASTLNTEAFF. J is TRBJ1-1 and V is TRBV28, with unresolved D. The germline V and J ends were trimmed by 7 bases and 0 bases, with 3 bases remaining between them. The CDR3 extends over 11 amino acids. Germline V gene lookup returns CDR1 MDHEN and CDR2 SYDVKM. The whole variable domain, remainder taken from reference TRBV28 and TRBJ1-1, is DVKVTQSSRYLVKRTGEKVFLECVQDMDHENMFWYRQDPGLGLRLIYFSYDVKMKEKGDIPEGYSVSREKKERFSLILESASTNQTSMYLCASTLNTEAFFGQGTRLTVV.

In its sample, this clonotype was seen a few times. In nucleotides, the CDR3 is TGTGCCAGCAGACCAGGACTAGCGGGAGTAACCACCGGGGAGCTGTTTTTT. Translation gives CASRPGLAGVTTGELFF. V usage is TRBV11-2 and J usage is TRBJ2-2; TRBD2 aligns across 13 bases. This CDR3 has 17 amino acids. Germline loops: CDR1 SGHAT, CDR2 FQNNGV. The V segment lost 6 bases and the J segment 4 bases; nucleotides outside the gene matches: 8.

This sequence joins TRBV7-8 and TRBJ1-1; D is unclear. Germline loops: CDR1 SGHVS, CDR2 FQNEAQ. The germline V and J ends were trimmed by 3 bases and 4 bases, with 12 bases remaining between them. This CDR3 has 14 amino acids. The CDR3 bases are TGTGCCAGCAGCTTTCGGGGATACGGCACTGAAGCTTTCTTT. Its protein is CASSFRGYGTEAFF.

The chain carries TRBV18 and TRBJ2-7; the match to TRBD1 covers 11 bases. Germline loops: CDR1 KGHSH, CDR2 LQKENI. This CDR3 region has 15 residues. With 5 bases clipped from V and 2 bases from J, the junction kept 5 bases outside the gene matches. The CDR3 sequence is CASSSGQGVTYEQYF. In DNA form, the CDR3 reads TGTGCCAGCTCATCGGGACAGGGGGTCACCTACGAGCAGTACTTC.

The gene calls are TRBV30 and TRBJ2-7, with 8 positions matching TRBD2. Germline CDR1 GTSNPN, CDR2 SVGIG (reference sequence). V dropped 4 bases and J dropped 3; count of bases not matched to a gene: 11. The CDR3 is 15 residues long. The CDR3 sequence is CAWNAYSGVIYEQYF. DNA for the CDR3: TGTGCCTGGAACGCCTATAGCGGGGTGATCTACGAGCAGTACTTC.

The rearrangement joins TRBV19 to TRBJ1-5; no clear D. The V end lost 6 bases, the J end lost 2 bases, and 17 bases lay between the germline ends. The V gene's germline CDR1 is LNHDA and CDR2 SQIVND (reference sequence). The CDR3 totals 16 residues. The CDR3 protein is CASSNPSQRGNQPQHF. The CDR3, as DNA: TGTGCCAGTAGCAACCCGTCACAGAGGGGCAATCAGCCCCAGCATTTT.

The chain couples TRBV10-3 to TRBJ2-3; TRBD2 agrees at 8 bases. The CDR3 has 14 amino acids. V was pared by 8 bases and J by 6 bases, with 10 bases of the junction left unmatched. Looked up from germline, CDR1 is ENHRY and CDR2 is SYGVKD. The CDR3 nucleotides are TGTGCCATCGGTACGGGGGGGCCAGGGGATACGCAGTATTTT. It codes for CAIGTGGPGDTQYF.

V gene TRBV6-1 combines with J gene TRBJ2-5; a possible D gene is TRBD2 (6 bases). CDR1 is MNHNS, CDR2 SASEGT, per germline. The V gene lost 7 bases and the J gene lost 1 base, with 10 bases spanning the gap. The CDR3 spans 13 residues. The CDR3 loop is CASTAGTQETQYF. The CDR3 DNA is TGTGCCAGCACGGCGGGGACCCAAGAGACCCAGTACTTC.

The chain combines TRBV29-1 with TRBJ2-7; D is possibly TRBD1 (6 bases). This CDR3 is built from 16 residues. Germline V gene lookup returns CDR1 SQVTM and CDR2 ANQGSEA. Deletions cut 1 base from V and 3 bases from J, with 19 bases between. The CDR3 loop reads CSVEVSLQGHFYEQYF. The DNA of the CDR3 is TGCAGCGTTGAAGTAAGTTTACAGGGACATTTCTACGAGCAGTACTTC.

The chain couples TRBV11-2 to TRBJ1-4; possible D gene TRBD1, 5 bases. Deletions cut 2 bases from V and 4 bases from J, with 14 bases between. Germline-derived CDR1 and CDR2 are SGHAT and FQNNGV. This CDR3 spans 16 amino acids. CDR3 sequence: CASSLSEGLINEKLFF. DNA of the CDR3: TGTGCCAGCAGCTTATCTGAGGGACTCATTAATGAAAAACTGTTTTTT.

This clonotype was seen just once. CDR3 DNA sequence: TGTGCCACCAGCAGGGACTCAGGGAGAGGCACTGAAGCTTTCTTT. Its translation: CATSRDSGRGTEAFF. V gene TRBV15 combines with J gene TRBJ1-1; tentative D call: TRBD1 (5 bases). The CDR3 is 15 amino acids. V was shortened by 3 bases and J by 4 bases, with 15 bases between the two germline ends. Germline lookup yields CDR1 LNHNV and CDR2 YYDKDF (reference sequence).

In its sample, this clonotype was seen once. This sequence joins TRBV5-1 and TRBJ2-1; D may match TRBD1 or TRBD2 (6 bases each). There are 15 residues in the CDR3. The germline V gene encodes CDR1 SGHRS and CDR2 YFSETQ. The V end lost 4 bases, the J end lost 4 bases, and 15 bases lay between the germline ends. In DNA form, the CDR3 reads TGCGCCAGCAGCCCCGGGGGCGGGGAATACAATGAGCAGTTCTTC. It translates to CASSPGGGEYNEQFF.

The rearrangement joins TRBV19 to TRBJ1-2; D is uncertain. CDR1 is LNHDA, CDR2 SQIVND, per germline (reference sequence). The CDR3 is 15 residues long. V was clipped by 3 bases and J by 4 bases, with 15 bases between them. CDR3 loop: CASSIEGSGVYGYTF. DNA for the CDR3: TGTGCCAGTAGTATTGAGGGCTCCGGGGTCTATGGCTACACCTTC.

The chain links TRBV4-1 to TRBJ2-2; tentatively, D is TRBD2 (5 bases). The CDR3 has 14 amino acids. Germline values: CDR1 MGHRA, CDR2 YSYEKL. The V and J ends lost 0 bases and 5 bases respectively, with 7 bases between them. This chain's CDR3 is CASSQETGTGELFF. CDR3 bases: TGCGCCAGCAGCCAAGAAACGGGAACCGGGGAGCTGTTTTTT.

The chain uses TRBV19 and TRBJ1-2, with D perhaps TRBD1 (6 bases). The V end lost 8 bases, the J end lost 2 bases, and 9 bases lay between the germline ends. CDR1 and CDR2 from the germline V gene are LNHDA and SQIVND (reference sequence). The length of the CDR3 is 12 residues. CDR3 sequence (DNA): TGTGCCAGTCAGGACAGAAACTATGGCTACACCTTC. Its protein is CASQDRNYGYTF.

The rearrangement uses TRBV2 and TRBJ2-7; 11 positions agree with TRBD1. Losses at the gene ends were 7 bases for V and 6 bases for J; bases not matched to a gene: 5. Germline loops: CDR1 SNHLY, CDR2 FYNNEI. This CDR3 comprises 13 residues. The CDR3 here is CASTWTGGAEQYF. CDR3 bases: TGTGCCAGCACCTGGACAGGGGGCGCCGAGCAGTACTTC.

The table lists this clonotype with a few counts. V gene TRBV3-1 combines with J gene TRBJ1-1; no clear D gene. V was pared by 0 bases and J by 1 base, with 9 bases between. CDR3 length: 15 residues. Germline CDR1 and CDR2: LGHDT and YNNKEL (reference sequence). Here the CDR3 DNA reads TGTGCCAGCAGCCAAGAATCGGCGGCGAACACTGAAGCTTTCTTT. It translates to CASSQESAANTEAFF.

This clonotype has a single count. The chain employs TRBV12-3 or TRBV12-4 and TRBJ1-1; D might be TRBD1 (5 bases). The ends were cut back, 4 bases at V and 1 base at J, with 13 bases in the middle. This CDR3 contains 15 residues. The CDR3 sequence: CASSSQGKGNTEAFF. CDR3 DNA: TGTGCCAGCAGTTCCCAGGGTAAGGGGAACACTGAAGCTTTCTTT.

The genes are TRBV4-1 and TRBJ2-3, with 10 bases that match TRBD2. The junction had 8 bases not matched to a gene; V was cut back by 3 bases and J by 2 bases. CDR3 length equals 17 residues. The germline CDR1 and CDR2 sequences are MGHRA and YSYEKL. The CDR3 DNA reads as TGCGCCAGCAGCCAGAGGACTAGCGGTGAATTCACAGATACGCAGTATTTT. Translation: CASSQRTSGEFTDTQYF.